One and the same sample provided the 30 T cell receptor beta chains below, sequenced in a study of blood T cell repertoires in COVID-19. TCRdb's table, derived via immunoSEQ multiplex PCR, lists solely in-frame clones and lacks some. The sample shows about 140,000 clones, nearly 80% of them seen only once. The material sequenced was PBMCs or T cells enriched from blood (not recorded which). Every receptor here comes from a woman aged 50 to 60 who had recovered from COVID-19.

The rearrangement joins TRBV20-1 to TRBJ1-1; the D is unclear. Germline V gives CDR1 DFQATT, CDR2 SNEGSKA (reference sequence). The CDR3 is 11 residues long. Deletions cut 6 bases from V and 0 bases from J, with 5 bases between. CDR3 DNA: TGCAGTGCAGAGATGAACACTGAAGCTTTCTTT. Encoded protein: CSAEMNTEAFF.

Concerning this clone: A junction boundary mismatches the germline segment, possibly from a read error. CDR3 sequence reads: CASSLAARVWNEQFF. The CDR3 region has the DNA TGTGCCAGCAGCCTAGCGGCCAGGGTATGGAATGAGCAGTTCTTC. This chain links TRBV11-1 with TRBJ2-1, with TRBD2 matching 7 bases. Germline CDR1 and CDR2: SGHAT and FQDESV (reference sequence). The CDR3 totals 15 residues.

This clone was counted only a few times. V gene TRBV28 combines with J gene TRBJ1-2; 10 nucleotides agree with TRBD1. Germline values: CDR1 MDHEN, CDR2 SYDVKM. CDR3 size: 15 residues. With V trimmed by 6 bases and J by 5 bases, 9 bases remained unmatched. The CDR3 reads CASSPQTGGAYGYTF. The CDR3 coding sequence is TGTGCCAGCAGCCCTCAGACAGGGGGCGCTTATGGCTACACCTTC.

This clone was counted between two and nine times. This chain joins TRBV13 and TRBJ2-2; TRBD2 agrees at 13 bases. The length of the CDR3 is 21 residues. The germline CDR1 and CDR2 sequences are PRHDT and FYEKMQ (reference sequence). After removal of 5 bases from V and 0 bases from J, the junction contained 15 bases not matched to a gene. CDR3 coding DNA: TGTGCCAGCAGCCCCTGGTCCGTACTAGCGGGGGGGCTTGCGAACACCGGGGAGCTGTTTTTT. Its translation is CASSPWSVLAGGLANTGELFF.

The CDR3 loop reads CASSQEGGAGSNQPQHF. Written as DNA, the CDR3 is TGCGCCAGCAGCCAAGAAGGGGGGGCAGGTTCCAATCAGCCCCAGCATTTT. The rearrangement uses TRBV4-1 and TRBJ1-5; D is possibly TRBD1 (6 bases). The V gene's germline CDR1 is MGHRA and CDR2 YSYEKL. Trimming removed 0 bases at V and 3 bases at J, with 15 bases between. This CDR3 contains 17 residues.

The rearrangement uses TRBV2 and TRBJ1-4, with D hard to call. The CDR3 has 12 residues. The germline gives CDR1 SNHLY, CDR2 FYNNEI. V shed 10 bases and J shed 5 bases, with 11 bases lying between them. Written as DNA, the CDR3 is TGTGCCACCTTATGGAGGAATGAAAAACTGTTTTTT. Its protein is CATLWRNEKLFF.

The chain couples TRBV5-1 to TRBJ1-6; a possible D gene is TRBD1 (5 bases). This CDR3 comprises 15 residues. Trimming shortened V by 0 bases and J by 12 bases, and 16 bases separated the two germline ends. Per germline, CDR1 SGHRS and CDR2 YFSETQ. For the CDR3, the DNA is TGCGCCAGCAGCTTGGCCGACCGGGGGGTCGGACCCCTCCACTTT. It is translated as CASSLADRGVGPLHF.

This sequence joins TRBV10-3 and TRBJ2-2; D is possibly TRBD1 (6 bases). V was clipped by 4 bases and J by 3 bases, with 12 bases between them. Germline CDR1 is ENHRY and CDR2 is SYGVKD. The CDR3 is made up of 15 amino acids. The CDR3 region has the DNA TGTGCCATCAGTGGGGGGCCTAAGGACACCGGGGAGCTGTTTTTT. Residues: CAISGGPKDTGELFF.

The CDR3 region has the DNA TGCGCCAGCAGCCAAGAGGGGGACAGGGGGTACAATCAGCCCCAGCATTTT. It codes for CASSQEGDRGYNQPQHF. The chain combines TRBV4-1 with TRBJ1-5; 11 bases agree with TRBD1. CDR1 MGHRA and CDR2 YSYEKL come from the germline V gene. Trimming cost V 0 bases and J 3 bases; bases outside gene matches: 4. CDR3 length equals 17 residues.

This clone was found once. V gene TRBV30 combines with J gene TRBJ2-3; possibly TRBD2 for D (6 bases). Germline-derived CDR1 and CDR2 are GTSNPN and SVGIG (reference sequence). V lost 1 base to trimming and J lost 0 bases, with 8 bases between them. The CDR3 is 14 amino acids. Written as DNA, the CDR3 is TGTGCCTGGAGTGCGGGGGAGAGCACAGATACGCAGTATTTT. Translating it yields CAWSAGESTDTQYF.

The chain joins TRBV19 to TRBJ1-5, with TRBD1 matching over 7 bases. J gave up 4 bases and V 6 bases, and 6 bases lay outside the gene matches. Germline CDR1 LNHDA, CDR2 SQIVND (reference sequence). The CDR3 length is 14 residues. CDR3 nucleotides: TGTGCCAGTAGCCGGGACAGCCAAAATCAGCCCCAGCATTTT. It encodes CASSRDSQNQPQHF.

The genes are TRBV5-5 and TRBJ1-5, with D hard to call. With 1 base removed from V and 3 bases from J, the gap between germline ends came to 5 bases. Germline CDR1 SGHKS, CDR2 YYEKEE (reference sequence). This CDR3 comprises 13 residues. CDR3 sequence: CASSLRDNQPQHF. The CDR3, as DNA: TGTGCCAGCAGCTTGAGAGACAATCAGCCCCAGCATTTT. Full variable domain (missing parts from reference TRBV5-5 and TRBJ1-5): DAGVTQSPTHLIKTRGQQVTLRCSPISGHKSVSWYQQVLGQGPQFIFQYYEKEERGRGNFPDRFSARQFPNYSSELNVNALLLGDSALYLCASSLRDNQPQHFGDGTRLSIL.

The rearrangement joins TRBV18 to TRBJ1-1, with D possibly TRBD1 on 6 matching bases. Germline loops: CDR1 KGHSH, CDR2 LQKENI. This CDR3 is 14 amino acids long. The V end lost 8 bases, the J end lost 2 bases, and 15 bases lay between the germline ends. The DNA of the CDR3 is TGTGCCAGCCAGAGAGCGGGGGCCAACACTGAAGCTTTCTTT. It codes for CASQRAGANTEAFF. The full variable domain, its missing parts supplied by reference TRBV18 and TRBJ1-1, is NAGVMQNPRHLVRRRGQEARLRCSPMKGHSHVYWYRQLPEEGLKFMVYLQKENIIDESGMPKERFSAEFPKEGPSILRIQQVVRGDSAAYFCASQRAGANTEAFFGQGTRLTVV.

The rearrangement joins TRBV28 to TRBJ1-5; 7 nucleotides align to TRBD1. This CDR3 contains 15 residues. The V gene's germline CDR1 is MDHEN and CDR2 SYDVKM. V lost 5 bases to trimming and J lost 3 bases; unmatched junction nucleotides: 7. The CDR3 nucleotides are TGTGCCAGCAGTAATCCGGGACAGTTCAATCAGCCCCAGCATTTT. This encodes CASSNPGQFNQPQHF.

This chain links TRBV24-1 with TRBJ2-2; 11 nucleotides match TRBD2. Unmatched junction bases numbered 6, after V lost 4 bases and J lost 6 bases. CDR3 length equals 16 residues. Germline CDR1 KGHDR, CDR2 SFDVKD. Here the CDR3 reads CATSETTSGNAGELFF. CDR3 in DNA: TGTGCCACCAGTGAGACGACTAGCGGGAATGCCGGGGAGCTGTTTTTT.

This clone was observed a handful of times. V and J are TRBV2 and TRBJ1-4, with D unresolved. Germline V gene sequence: CDR1 SNHLY, CDR2 FYNNEI. V gave up 7 bases and J gave up 8 bases, with 14 bases separating them. The CDR3 length is 13 residues. The CDR3 is CASKGGQREKLFF. The CDR3 DNA reads as TGTGCCAGCAAAGGTGGGCAGCGGGAAAAACTGTTTTTT. The variable domain in full, with the rest retrieved from reference TRBV2 and TRBJ1-4, is EPEVTQTPSHQVTQMGQEVILRCVPISNHLYFYWYRQILGQKVEFLVSFYNNEISEKSEIFDDQFSVERPDGSNFTLKIRSTKLEDSAMYFCASKGGQREKLFFGSGTQLSVL.

The rearrangement links TRBV5-4 to TRBJ2-2; 8 bases agree with TRBD1. J gave up 5 bases and V 3 bases, and 9 bases lay outside the gene matches. The CDR3 runs to 16 residues. Germline V gene data show CDR1 as SGHNT and CDR2 as YYREEE (reference sequence). The CDR3 DNA follows: TGTGCCAGCAGCTCCGATGTTAACAGGGGGACCGGGGAGCTGTTTTTT. Translated: CASSSDVNRGTGELFF.

This chain joins TRBV2 and TRBJ2-1, with D possibly matching TRBD2 (5 bases). Trimming cost V 4 bases and J 5 bases, with 12 bases left between them. CDR3 size: 14 residues. CDR1 is SNHLY and CDR2 is FYNNEI in the germline V gene. The CDR3 reads CASSGEWGNNEQFF. The CDR3 nucleotides are TGTGCCAGCAGTGGGGAGTGGGGAAACAATGAGCAGTTCTTC.

The chain links TRBV3-1 (or the pseudogene TRBV3-2) to TRBJ2-7; weak D call: TRBD1 (7 bases). Germline assignment: CDR1 LGHDT and CDR2 YNNKEL (reference sequence). The CDR3 runs 14 residues. Trimming left V 4 bases short and J 7 bases short, with 17 bases between. As DNA, the CDR3 is TGTGCCAGCAGCCCTTCCGACAGGGCGGGGGAGCAGTACTTC. Its protein is CASSPSDRAGEQYF.

V is TRBV21-1 and J is TRBJ2-2; the table assigns TRBD2, which was not confirmed against the DNA. TRBV21-1 is labeled a pseudogene. This CDR3 is 15 amino acids long. CDR3 DNA sequence: TGTGCCAGCAGCGCGCGGGGCAGGGTGAACGGGGAGCTGTTTTTT. Its translation: CASSARGRVNGELFF.

V gene TRBV12-3 or TRBV12-4 combines with J gene TRBJ1-1, with D hard to call. V was trimmed by 6 bases and J by 10 bases, leaving 18 bases between them. This CDR3 comprises 13 residues. This chain's CDR3 is CASSFDGGQIAFF. The CDR3 region has the DNA TGTGCCAGCAGCTTCGACGGCGGTCAAATAGCTTTCTTT.

This clone was found a few times. In nucleotides, the CDR3 is TGTGCCAGCAGCACCCACAGGACGGGTACAGATACGCAGTATTTT. Protein: CASSTHRTGTDTQYF. This chain uses TRBV9 with TRBJ2-3, with D possibly being TRBD1 (5 bases). Germline loops: CDR1 SGDLS, CDR2 YYNGEE. The CDR3 spans 15 residues. Trimming left V 4 bases short and J 3 bases short, with 15 bases between.

This chain connects TRBV28 to TRBJ2-7, with a weak D call TRBD2 (6 bases). The CDR3 consists of 13 residues. Per the germline V gene, CDR1 is MDHEN and CDR2 is SYDVKM. V lost 6 bases, J lost 6 bases, and 15 bases lay in between. Here the CDR3 reads CASRAQGLSEQYF. As DNA, the CDR3 is TGTGCCAGCAGAGCCCAGGGACTGAGCGAGCAGTACTTC.

V usage is TRBV29-1 and J usage is TRBJ1-5; 11 nucleotides align to TRBD1. Per the germline V gene, CDR1 is SQVTM and CDR2 is ANQGSEA. The V and J ends lost 5 bases and 5 bases, in that order; junction bases with no gene match: 2. The CDR3 runs 13 residues. The CDR3 spells CSVRTGGDQPQHF. DNA of the CDR3: TGCAGCGTTCGGACAGGGGGCGATCAGCCCCAGCATTTT.

The rearrangement joins TRBV7-6 to TRBJ2-1; 8 bases fit TRBD1. V shed 0 bases, J shed 7 bases, and the junction held 8 bases outside the gene matches. The CDR3 is 16 amino acids. The germline V gene encodes CDR1 SGHVS and CDR2 FNYEAQ. The CDR3 DNA sequence: TGTGCCAGCAGCTTAGCGGGGGATCAGGGGGCTAATGAGCAGTTCTTC. This gives the protein CASSLAGDQGANEQFF.

This chain joins TRBV11-2 and TRBJ1-2; D possibly corresponds to TRBD1 (6 bases). V was shortened by 4 bases and J by 4 bases, with 10 bases between the two germline ends. CDR1 is SGHAT and CDR2 is FQNNGV in the germline V gene. The CDR3 is 13 residues long. In nucleotides, the CDR3 is TGTGCCAGCAGCTCCGGGACAATCTATGGCTACACCTTC. Its translation is CASSSGTIYGYTF.

The rearrangement joins TRBV19 to TRBJ2-7, with TRBD2 as a possible D gene (6 bases). In germline, CDR1 is LNHDA, CDR2 SQIVND (reference sequence). This CDR3 is built from 18 residues. Trimming removed 5 bases at V and 6 bases at J, with 29 bases between. The CDR3 bases are TGTGCCAGTAGTCCAGACGGGGGATACGAAAATAATGGGGTCGAGCAGTACTTC. Translating it yields CASSPDGGYENNGVEQYF.

V is TRBV19 and J is TRBJ1-1; D perhaps matches TRBD1 (5 bases). The V gene lost 3 bases and the J gene lost 3 bases, with 14 bases spanning the gap. The CDR3 length is 15 residues. CDR1 is LNHDA, CDR2 SQIVND, per germline (reference sequence). CDR3 region: CASSIYLGLDTEAFF. The CDR3 DNA sequence: TGTGCCAGTAGTATTTATTTGGGGCTTGACACTGAAGCTTTCTTT.

The V call is TRBV7-6, the J call TRBJ2-3; 8 nucleotides match TRBD2. CDR3 length equals 15 residues. V dropped 5 bases and J dropped 0; count of bases not matched to a gene: 4. Germline V gene data show CDR1 as SGHVS and CDR2 as FNYEAQ. The CDR3 protein is CASSPLAGSTDTQYF. Written as DNA, the CDR3 is TGTGCCAGCAGCCCCCTAGCGGGCAGCACAGATACGCAGTATTTT.

The CDR3 region has the DNA TGTGCCAGCAGCTTAAGCCCGGGTACCCACGAGCAGTACTTC. This gives the protein CASSLSPGTHEQYF. The chain combines TRBV7-3 with TRBJ2-7; D is uncertain. Per the germline V gene, CDR1 is SGHTA and CDR2 is FQGTGA. The CDR3 is 14 amino acids. V gave up 1 base and J gave up 5 bases, with 12 bases separating them. Full variable domain (rest looked up from reference TRBV7-3 and TRBJ2-7): GAGVSQTPSNKVTEKGKYVELRCDPISGHTALYWYRQSLGQGPEFLIYFQGTGAADDSGLPNDRFFAVRPEGSVSTLKIQRTERGDSAVYLCASSLSPGTHEQYFGPGTRLTVT.